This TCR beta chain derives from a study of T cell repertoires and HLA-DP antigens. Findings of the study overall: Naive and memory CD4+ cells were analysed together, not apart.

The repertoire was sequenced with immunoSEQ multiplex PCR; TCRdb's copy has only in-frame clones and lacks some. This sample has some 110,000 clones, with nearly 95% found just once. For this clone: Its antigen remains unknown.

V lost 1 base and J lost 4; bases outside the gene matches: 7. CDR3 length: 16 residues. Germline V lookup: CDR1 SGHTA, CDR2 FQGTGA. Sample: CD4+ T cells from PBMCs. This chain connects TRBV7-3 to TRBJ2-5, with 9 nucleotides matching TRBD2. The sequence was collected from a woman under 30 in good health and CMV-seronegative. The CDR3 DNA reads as TGTGCCAGCAGCTTAATGGCTAGCGGGGTCCCAGAGACCCAGTACTTC. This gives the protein CASSLMASGVPETQYF. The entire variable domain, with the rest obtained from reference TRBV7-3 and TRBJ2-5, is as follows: GAGVSQTPSNKVTEKGKYVELRCDPISGHTALYWYRQSLGQGPEFLIYFQGTGAADDSGLPNDRFFAVRPEGSVSTLKIQRTERGDSAVYLCASSLMASGVPETQYFGPGTRLLVL.